What follows is one T cell receptor (beta chain) and its context. The antigen is undetermined. Repertoires were generated with immunoSEQ multiplex PCR, while TCRdb's copy carries only in-frame clones and drops some. The sample contains 50,000 to 70,000 clones, 85% to 90% of which appear only once. This entry comes from a study of T cell responses to AZD1222 COVID-19 vaccine. General study results and limits: Sampling captured repertoires only after the peak T cell response.

This CDR3 is built from 17 residues. The ends were cut back, 2 bases at V and 5 bases at J, with 19 bases in the middle. Germline-derived CDR1 and CDR2 are SGHNT and YYREEE (reference sequence). The TCR sequence derives from an adult who received the AZD1222 COVID-19 vaccine. The sample consisted of peripheral blood, taken 28 days after the second AZD1222 dose. This chain links TRBV5-4 with TRBJ2-2; tentative D call: TRBD2 (5 bases). The CDR3 sequence is CASSFDGSGRWTGELFF. CDR3 nucleotides: TGTGCCAGCAGCTTTGATGGTAGTGGGAGATGGACCGGGGAGCTGTTTTTT.